This T cell receptor beta chain stems from a study of OX40 agonist ivuxolimab in advanced cancers. Study-level background: Participants averaged roughly 57 years of age (range roughly 23 to 80) and were 75% to 90% male. Overall study results and limits: Expanded clones belonging to CD8+ T cells outnumbered, on average, those of CD4+. Both blood CD4+ and CD8+ T cells showed clonal growth by week 6 at 0.1 to 3.0 mg/kg.

Clones were read by immunoSEQ multiplex PCR, and TCRdb kept only the in-frame ones, dropping some. Here the sample spans about 26,000 clones, 79% being singletons. This clone was seen only a few times. Its antigen is undetermined. This sample comprised CD4+ or CD8+ T cells sorted from blood, obtained in a trial of the OX40 agonist ivuxolimab. This sequence originates from an adult with an advanced solid tumor such as melanoma, head and neck, liver or kidney cancer.

CDR3: CASSLIGTGGDTQYF. The CDR3 DNA reads as TGTGCCAGCAGCTTAATCGGGACAGGGGGAGATACGCAGTATTTT. The chain links TRBV7-8 to TRBJ2-3; 11 nucleotides match TRBD1. From germline, CDR1 is SGHVS and CDR2 FQNEAQ. J gave up 5 bases and V 2 bases, and 3 bases lay outside the gene matches. The CDR3 has 15 amino acids.